These T cell receptor beta chains were read from a single sample in a study of shared clonotypes between healthy human individuals. Data came from immunoSEQ multiplex PCR; TCRdb stores just in-frame clones and leaves some out. The sample has about 490,000 clones, over 65% seen once. The material sequenced was PBMCs. Source of these receptors: a woman in her 40s in good health. Some clones in this sample may be carry-over from other donors' samples. CDR3s include the opening cysteine and the closing phenylalanine or tryptophan. The D gene is left open where the match is weak. A clone size is listed for some rows: how often the clone was seen (once, few, many), or a class if it is expanded.

clone size: -
V gene: TRBV11-3
D gene: TRBD1
J gene: TRBJ2-7
CDR3 DNA: TGTGCCAGCAGCTTAGATGGGACAGGAACCTACGAGCAGTACTTC
CDR3 protein: CASSLDGTGTYEQYF

clone size: -
V gene: TRBV6-6
D gene: TRBD2
J gene: TRBJ2-7
CDR3 DNA: TGTGCCAGCAGAGCTAGCGGGGACCTCTACGAGCAGTACTTC
CDR3 protein: CASRASGDLYEQYF

clone size: -
V gene: TRBV14
D gene: -
J gene: TRBJ1-5
CDR3 DNA: TGTGCCAGCAGCCAGGGGGAGGATCAGCCCCAGCATTTT
CDR3 protein: CASSQGEDQPQHF

clone size: -
V gene: TRBV5-1
D gene: TRBD1
J gene: TRBJ2-2
CDR3 DNA: TGCGCCAGCAGCGTTGGGACAGGCAACACCGGGGAGCTGTTTTTT
CDR3 protein: CASSVGTGNTGELFF

clone size: -
V gene: TRBV5-6
D gene: -
J gene: TRBJ1-1
CDR3 DNA: TGTGCCAGCAACACCCGTGGGGGGGAGAACACTGAAGCTTTCTTT
CDR3 protein: CASNTRGGENTEAFF

clone size: -
V gene: TRBV27
D gene: -
J gene: TRBJ2-7
CDR3 DNA: TGTGCCAGCAGTTTATCGCGGCAGGCCCCTTACCAATACTTATACGAGCAGTACTTC
CDR3 protein: CASSLSRQAPYQYLYEQYF

clone size: once
V gene: TRBV7-3
D gene: -
J gene: TRBJ1-1
CDR3 DNA: TGTGCCAGCAGCTCTTCCACCAGGATGGAAGCTTTCTTT
CDR3 protein: CASSSSTRMEAFF

clone size: many
V gene: TRBV15
D gene: -
J gene: TRBJ2-7
CDR3 DNA: TGTGCCACCAGCAGAATTGGAAGGCTAGATACGTGGAGCGAGCAGTACTTC
CDR3 protein: CATSRIGRLDTWSEQYF

clone size: -
V gene: TRBV21-1
D gene: -
J gene: TRBJ2-7
CDR3 DNA: TGTGCCAGCAAACCCTCAGGGGGCCCCTACGAGCAGTACTTC
CDR3 protein: CASKPSGGPYEQYF

clone size: few
V gene: TRBV20-1
D gene: -
J gene: TRBJ2-5
CDR3 DNA: TGCAGTGCTCTTATCCCCGGGACCCAGTACTTC
CDR3 protein: CSALIPGTQYF

clone size: -
V gene: TRBV2
D gene: -
J gene: TRBJ1-3
CDR3 DNA: TGTGCCAGCAGTGAAGTAACGCTTCACTCTGGAAACACCATATATTTT
CDR3 protein: CASSEVTLHSGNTIYF

clone size: -
V gene: TRBV6-5
D gene: -
J gene: TRBJ2-3
CDR3 DNA: TGTGCCAGCAGTTACGATTGGGGGGGCGCAGATACGCAGTATTTT
CDR3 protein: CASSYDWGGADTQYF

clone size: -
V gene: TRBV19
D gene: -
J gene: TRBJ1-1
CDR3 DNA: TGTGCCAGTACCCCGGGACCCCTGAACACTGAAGCTTTCTTT
CDR3 protein: CASTPGPLNTEAFF

clone size: -
V gene: TRBV11-2
D gene: TRBD2
J gene: TRBJ2-1
CDR3 DNA: TGTGCCAGCAGCTTAGTCTTGGCGGGAGGTGGGAATGAGCAGTTCTTC
CDR3 protein: CASSLVLAGGGNEQFF

clone size: -
V gene: TRBV28
D gene: TRBD2
J gene: TRBJ2-5
CDR3 DNA: TGTGCCAGCGAACTAGCGGGAACGGAGACCCAGTACTTC
CDR3 protein: CASELAGTETQYF

clone size: once
V gene: TRBV5-4
D gene: -
J gene: TRBJ1-1
CDR3 DNA: TGTGCCAGCAGCTTGGGACAGAAGAACACTGAAGCTTTCTTT
CDR3 protein: CASSLGQKNTEAFF

clone size: -
V gene: TRBV12-5
D gene: -
J gene: TRBJ2-7
CDR3 DNA: TGTGCTAGGGGGAGGAATGTGAACTTC
CDR3 protein: CARGRNVNF

clone size: -
V gene: TRBV6-4
D gene: -
J gene: TRBJ1-2
CDR3 DNA: TGTGCCAGCAGAACGGGGGACGGCTATGGCTACACCTTC
CDR3 protein: CASRTGDGYGYTF